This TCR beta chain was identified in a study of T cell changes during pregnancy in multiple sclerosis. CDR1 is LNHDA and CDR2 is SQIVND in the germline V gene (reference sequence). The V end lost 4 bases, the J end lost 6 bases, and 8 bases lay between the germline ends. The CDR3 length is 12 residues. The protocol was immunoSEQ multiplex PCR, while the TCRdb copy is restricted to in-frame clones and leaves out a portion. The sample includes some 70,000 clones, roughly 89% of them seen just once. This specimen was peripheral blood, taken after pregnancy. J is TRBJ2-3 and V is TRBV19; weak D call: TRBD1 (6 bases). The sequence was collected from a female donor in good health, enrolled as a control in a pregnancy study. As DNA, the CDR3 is TGTGCCAGTAGTAAAAGGGGGGATACGCAGTATTTT. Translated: CASSKRGDTQYF.